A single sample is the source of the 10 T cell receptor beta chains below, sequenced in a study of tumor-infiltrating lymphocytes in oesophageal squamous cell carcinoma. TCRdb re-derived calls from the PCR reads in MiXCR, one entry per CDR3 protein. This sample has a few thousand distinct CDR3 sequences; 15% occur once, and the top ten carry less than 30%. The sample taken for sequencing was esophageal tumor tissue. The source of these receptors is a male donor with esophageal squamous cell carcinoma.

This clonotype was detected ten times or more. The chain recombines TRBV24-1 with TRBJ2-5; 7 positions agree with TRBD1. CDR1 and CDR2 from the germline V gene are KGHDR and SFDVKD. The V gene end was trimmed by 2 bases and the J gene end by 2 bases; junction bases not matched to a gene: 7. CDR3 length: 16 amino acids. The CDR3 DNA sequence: TGTGCCACCAGTGATTCGAGGGGGCTACGGCAAGAGACCCAGTACTTC. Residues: CATSDSRGLRQETQYF.

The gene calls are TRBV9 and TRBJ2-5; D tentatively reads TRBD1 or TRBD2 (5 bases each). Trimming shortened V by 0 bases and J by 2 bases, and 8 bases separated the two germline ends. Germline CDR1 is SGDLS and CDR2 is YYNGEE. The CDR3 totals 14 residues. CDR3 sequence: CASSVGGRQETQYF. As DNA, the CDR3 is TGTGCCAGCAGCGTAGGGGGACGGCAAGAGACCCAGTACTTC.

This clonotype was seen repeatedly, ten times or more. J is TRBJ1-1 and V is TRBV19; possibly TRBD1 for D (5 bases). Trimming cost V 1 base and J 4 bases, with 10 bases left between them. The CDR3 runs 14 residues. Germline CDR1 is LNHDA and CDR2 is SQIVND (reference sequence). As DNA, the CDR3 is TGTGCCAGTAGTATAGTGGCAGGGCCCACTGAAGCTTTCTTT. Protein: CASSIVAGPTEAFF.

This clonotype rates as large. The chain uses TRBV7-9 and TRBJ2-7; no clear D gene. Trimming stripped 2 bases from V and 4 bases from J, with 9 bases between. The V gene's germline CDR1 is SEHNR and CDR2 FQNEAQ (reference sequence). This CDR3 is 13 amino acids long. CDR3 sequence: CASSLSSEYEQYF. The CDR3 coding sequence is TGTGCCAGCAGCTTATCATCTGAATACGAGCAGTACTTC.

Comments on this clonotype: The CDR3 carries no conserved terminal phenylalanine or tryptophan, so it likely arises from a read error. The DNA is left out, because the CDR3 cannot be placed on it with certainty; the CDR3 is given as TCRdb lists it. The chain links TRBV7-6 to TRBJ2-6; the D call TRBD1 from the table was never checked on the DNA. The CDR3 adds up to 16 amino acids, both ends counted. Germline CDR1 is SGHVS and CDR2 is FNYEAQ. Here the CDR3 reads CASSFPWENSPLHFGN.

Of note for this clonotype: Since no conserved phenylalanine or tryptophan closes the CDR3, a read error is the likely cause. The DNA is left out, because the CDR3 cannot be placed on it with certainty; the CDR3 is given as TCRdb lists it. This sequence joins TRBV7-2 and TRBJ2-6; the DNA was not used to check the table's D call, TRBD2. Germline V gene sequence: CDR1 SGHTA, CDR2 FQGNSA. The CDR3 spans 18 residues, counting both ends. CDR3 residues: CASRPEGPSSYNEQFFGA.

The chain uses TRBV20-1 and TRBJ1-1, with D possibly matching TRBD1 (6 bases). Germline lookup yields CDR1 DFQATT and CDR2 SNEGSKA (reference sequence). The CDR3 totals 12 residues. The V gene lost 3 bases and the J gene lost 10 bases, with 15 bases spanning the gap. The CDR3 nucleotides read TGCAGTGCTAGTAGTCTGGGCAGGGGAGCTTTCTTT. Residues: CSASSLGRGAFF.

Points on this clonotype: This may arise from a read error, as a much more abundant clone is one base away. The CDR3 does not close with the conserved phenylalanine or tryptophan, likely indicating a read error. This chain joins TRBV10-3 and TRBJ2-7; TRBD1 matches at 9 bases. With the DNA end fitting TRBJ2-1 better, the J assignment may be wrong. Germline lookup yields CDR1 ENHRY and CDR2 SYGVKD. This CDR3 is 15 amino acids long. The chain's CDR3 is CAISEWDRASNEQFL. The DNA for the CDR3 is TGTGCCATCAGTGAGTGGGACAGGGCCTCCAATGAGCAGTTCTTA.

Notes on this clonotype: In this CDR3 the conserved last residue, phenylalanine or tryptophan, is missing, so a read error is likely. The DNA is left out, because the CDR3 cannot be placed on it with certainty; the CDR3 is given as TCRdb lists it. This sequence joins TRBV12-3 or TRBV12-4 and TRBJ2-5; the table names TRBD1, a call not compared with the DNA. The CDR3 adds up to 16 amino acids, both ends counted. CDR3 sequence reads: CASSPWTGGYGYTFGS.

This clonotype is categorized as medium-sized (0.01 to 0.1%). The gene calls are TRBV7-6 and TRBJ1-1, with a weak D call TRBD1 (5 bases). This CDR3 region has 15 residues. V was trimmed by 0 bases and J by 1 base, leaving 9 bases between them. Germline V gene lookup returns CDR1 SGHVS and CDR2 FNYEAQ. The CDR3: CASSLAGTQNTEAFF. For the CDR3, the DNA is TGTGCCAGCAGCTTAGCCGGGACGCAGAACACTGAAGCTTTCTTT. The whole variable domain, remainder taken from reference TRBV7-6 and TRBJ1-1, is GAGVSQSPRYKVTKRGQDVALRCDPISGHVSLYWYRQALGQGPEFLTYFNYEAQQDKSGLPNDRFSAERPEGSISTLTIQRTEQRDSAMYRCASSLAGTQNTEAFFGQGTRLTVV.